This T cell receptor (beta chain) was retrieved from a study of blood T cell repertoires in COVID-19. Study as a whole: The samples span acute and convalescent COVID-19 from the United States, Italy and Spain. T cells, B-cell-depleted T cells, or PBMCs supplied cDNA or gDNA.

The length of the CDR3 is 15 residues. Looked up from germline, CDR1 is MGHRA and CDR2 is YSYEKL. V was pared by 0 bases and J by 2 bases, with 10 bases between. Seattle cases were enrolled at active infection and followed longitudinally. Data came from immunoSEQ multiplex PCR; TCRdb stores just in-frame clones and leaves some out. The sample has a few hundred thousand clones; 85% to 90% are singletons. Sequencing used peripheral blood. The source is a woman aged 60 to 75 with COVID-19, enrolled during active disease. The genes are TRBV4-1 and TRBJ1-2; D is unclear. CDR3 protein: CASSQEDTRNYGYTF. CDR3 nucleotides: TGCGCCAGCAGCCAAGAAGACACGCGCAACTATGGCTACACCTTC.